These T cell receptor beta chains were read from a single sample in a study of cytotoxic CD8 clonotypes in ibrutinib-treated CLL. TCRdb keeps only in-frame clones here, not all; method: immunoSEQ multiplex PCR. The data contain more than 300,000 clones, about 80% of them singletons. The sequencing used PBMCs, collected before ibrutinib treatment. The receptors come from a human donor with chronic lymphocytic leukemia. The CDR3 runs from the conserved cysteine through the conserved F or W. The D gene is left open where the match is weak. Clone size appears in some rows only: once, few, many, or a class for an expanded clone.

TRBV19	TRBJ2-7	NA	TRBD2	CASSTVAGAYEQYF
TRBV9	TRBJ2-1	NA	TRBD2	CASSVLLAGYNEQFF
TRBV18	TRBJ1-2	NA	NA	CASSDQGITGYTF
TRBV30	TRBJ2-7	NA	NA	CAWSVARGAYEQYF
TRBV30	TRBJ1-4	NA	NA	CAWSSGAGTNEKLFF
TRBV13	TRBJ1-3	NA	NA	CASSRAPNSGNTIYF
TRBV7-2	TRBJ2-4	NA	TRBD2	CASSLVGGRGKNIQYF
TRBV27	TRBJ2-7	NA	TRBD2	CASSSLLAGGYEQYF
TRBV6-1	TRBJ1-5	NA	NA	CASSHLRRDQPQHF
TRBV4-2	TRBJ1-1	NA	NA	CASSRKATGVNTEAFF
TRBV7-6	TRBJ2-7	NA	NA	CASSDRINSYEQYF
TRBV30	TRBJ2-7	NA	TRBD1	CAWDLGQGVYEQYF
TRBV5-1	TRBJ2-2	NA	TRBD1	CASSTSRDSPFTGELFF
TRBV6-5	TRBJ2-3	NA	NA	CASGFSTDTQYF
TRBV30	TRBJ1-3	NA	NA	CAWSPFGNTIYF
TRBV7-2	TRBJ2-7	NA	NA	CASSLGSQTEPYEQYF
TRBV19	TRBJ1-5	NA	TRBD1	CASSTHDRGLNQPQHF
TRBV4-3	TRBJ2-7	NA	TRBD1	CASSQAMGTAEQYF
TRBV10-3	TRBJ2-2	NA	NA	CAISELSRTGELFF
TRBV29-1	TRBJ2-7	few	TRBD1	CSVGTGDHLEQYF
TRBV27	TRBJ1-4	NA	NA	CASSLRPFEKLFF
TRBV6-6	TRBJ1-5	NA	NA	CASSYEGRQPQHF
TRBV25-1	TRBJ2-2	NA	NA	CASSEFTGHAGELFF
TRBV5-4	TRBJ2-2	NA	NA	CASRESTSLVTGELFF
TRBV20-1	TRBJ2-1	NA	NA	CSALQGYEQFF
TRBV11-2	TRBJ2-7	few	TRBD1	CASSLHRDSEQYF
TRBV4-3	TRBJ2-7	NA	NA	CASSQVQTPTYEQYF
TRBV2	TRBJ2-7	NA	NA	CASWAQPYEQYF
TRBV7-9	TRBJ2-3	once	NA	CASSVGGTDTQYF
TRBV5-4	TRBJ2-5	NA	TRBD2	CASSSPSGSQVRGTQYF
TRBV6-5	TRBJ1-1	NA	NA	CASSSVSPYGRTRAFF
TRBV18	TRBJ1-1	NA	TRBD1	CASSPPGRQGNTEAFF
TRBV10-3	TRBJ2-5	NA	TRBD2	CATTKTSGDGKETQYF
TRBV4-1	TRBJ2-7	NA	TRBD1	CASSAYRTGGYEQYF
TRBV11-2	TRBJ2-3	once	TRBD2	CASSPSLAGGETQYF
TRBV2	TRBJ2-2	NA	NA	CASSAMWGGELFF
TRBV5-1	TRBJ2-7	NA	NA	CASSLGQAPRVEQYF
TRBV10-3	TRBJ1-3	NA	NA	CAISVGDPDSGNTIYF
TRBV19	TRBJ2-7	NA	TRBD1	CASSTQGAVEQYF
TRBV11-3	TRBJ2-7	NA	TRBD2	CASSLGLADTYEQYF
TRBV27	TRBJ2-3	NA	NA	CASSSSGWPSDTQYF
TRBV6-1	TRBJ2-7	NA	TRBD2	CASSETGLAGMLAQYF
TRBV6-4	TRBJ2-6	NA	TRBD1	CASSLTGGAVSGANVLTF
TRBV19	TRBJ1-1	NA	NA	CASSIGWGNTEAFF
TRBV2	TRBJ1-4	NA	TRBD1	CASSESPRGATNEKLFF
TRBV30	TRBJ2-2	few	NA	CAWIVNTGELFF
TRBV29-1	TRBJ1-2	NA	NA	CSVANRINYGYTF
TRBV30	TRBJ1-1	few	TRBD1	CAWRLHNRGVSEAFF
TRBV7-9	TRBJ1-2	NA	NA	CASSLAASYGYTF
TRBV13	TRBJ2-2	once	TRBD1	CASSGRDRVLTGELFF
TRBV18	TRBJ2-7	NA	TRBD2	CASSDYRGLAGATYEQYF
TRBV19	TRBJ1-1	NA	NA	CASSIGRNTEAFF
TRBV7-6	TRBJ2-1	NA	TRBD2	CASSFLAGDNEQFF